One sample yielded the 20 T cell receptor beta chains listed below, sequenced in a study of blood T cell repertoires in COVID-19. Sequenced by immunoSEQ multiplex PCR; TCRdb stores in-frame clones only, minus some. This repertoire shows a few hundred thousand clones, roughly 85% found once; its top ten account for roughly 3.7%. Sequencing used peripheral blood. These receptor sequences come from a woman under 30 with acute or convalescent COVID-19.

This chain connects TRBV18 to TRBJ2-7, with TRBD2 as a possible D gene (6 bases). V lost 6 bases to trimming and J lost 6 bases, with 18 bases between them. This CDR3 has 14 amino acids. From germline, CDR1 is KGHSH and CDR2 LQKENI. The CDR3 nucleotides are TGTGCCAGCTCTCTAGACATGGGAGGAGGCGAGCAGTACTTC. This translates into CASSLDMGGGEQYF.

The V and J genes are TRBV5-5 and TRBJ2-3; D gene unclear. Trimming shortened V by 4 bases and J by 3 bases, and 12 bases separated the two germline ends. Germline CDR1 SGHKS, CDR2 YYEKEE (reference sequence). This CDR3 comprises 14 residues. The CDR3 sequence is CASSRVGATDTQYF. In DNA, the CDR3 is TGTGCCAGCAGCCGCGTAGGAGCTACAGATACGCAGTATTTT.

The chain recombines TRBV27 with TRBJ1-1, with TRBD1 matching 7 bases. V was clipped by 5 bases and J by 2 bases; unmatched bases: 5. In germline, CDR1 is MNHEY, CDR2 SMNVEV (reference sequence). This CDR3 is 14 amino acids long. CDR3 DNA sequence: TGTGCCAGCAGTAAGGGACAGACTAACACTGAAGCTTTCTTT. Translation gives CASSKGQTNTEAFF.

The CDR3 protein is CASSPGGGHYEQYF. CDR3 nucleotides: TGTGCCAGCAGTCCCGGGGGGGGTCACTACGAGCAGTACTTC. V is TRBV27 and J is TRBJ2-7; TRBD2 matches at 8 bases. Trimming at V came to 5 bases and at J to 3 bases, leaving 6 bases not matched to a gene. The CDR3 totals 14 residues. Germline values: CDR1 MNHEY, CDR2 SMNVEV (reference sequence).

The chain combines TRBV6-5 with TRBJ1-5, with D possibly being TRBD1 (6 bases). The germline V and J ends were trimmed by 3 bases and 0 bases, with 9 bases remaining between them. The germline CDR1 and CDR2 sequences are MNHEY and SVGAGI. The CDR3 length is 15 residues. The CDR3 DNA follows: TGTGCCAGCAGTTATCACAGGGATAGCAATCAGCCCCAGCATTTT. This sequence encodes CASSYHRDSNQPQHF.

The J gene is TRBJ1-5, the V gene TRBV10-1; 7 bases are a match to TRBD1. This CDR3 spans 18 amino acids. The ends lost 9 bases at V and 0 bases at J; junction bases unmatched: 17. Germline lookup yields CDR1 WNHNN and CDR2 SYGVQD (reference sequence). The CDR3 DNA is TGCGCCAGGGTGACAGGGACAAGGAGGCGATTTAGCAATCAGCCCCAGCATTTT. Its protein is CARVTGTRRRFSNQPQHF.

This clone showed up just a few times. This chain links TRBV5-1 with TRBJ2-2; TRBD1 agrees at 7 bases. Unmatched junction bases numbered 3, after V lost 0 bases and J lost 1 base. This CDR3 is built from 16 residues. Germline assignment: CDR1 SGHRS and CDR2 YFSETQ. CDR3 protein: CASSLGGQQNTGELFF. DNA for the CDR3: TGCGCCAGCAGCTTGGGGGGACAGCAGAACACCGGGGAGCTGTTTTTT. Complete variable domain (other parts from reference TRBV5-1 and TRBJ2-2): KAGVTQTPRYLIKTRGQQVTLSCSPISGHRSVSWYQQTPGQGLQFLFEYFSETQRNKGNFPGRFSGRQFSNSRSEMNVSTLELGDSALYLCASSLGGQQNTGELFFGEGSRLTVL.

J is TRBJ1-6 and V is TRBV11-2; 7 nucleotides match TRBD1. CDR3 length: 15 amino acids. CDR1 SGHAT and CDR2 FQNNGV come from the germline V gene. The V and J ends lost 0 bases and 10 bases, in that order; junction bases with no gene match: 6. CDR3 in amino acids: CASSLEEGAWSPLHF. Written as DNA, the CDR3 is TGTGCCAGCAGCTTAGAGGAGGGGGCATGGTCACCCCTCCACTTT.

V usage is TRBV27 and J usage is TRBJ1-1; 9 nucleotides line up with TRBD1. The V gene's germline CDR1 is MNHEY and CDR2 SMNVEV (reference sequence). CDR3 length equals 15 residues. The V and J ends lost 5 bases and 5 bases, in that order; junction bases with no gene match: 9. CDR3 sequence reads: CASSPRTGADTEAFF. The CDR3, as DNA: TGTGCCAGCAGTCCCCGGACAGGGGCGGATACTGAAGCTTTCTTT.

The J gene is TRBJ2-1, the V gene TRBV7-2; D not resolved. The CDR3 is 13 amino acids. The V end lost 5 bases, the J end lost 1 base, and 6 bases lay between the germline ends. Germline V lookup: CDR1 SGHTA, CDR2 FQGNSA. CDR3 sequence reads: CASSAGSYNEQFF. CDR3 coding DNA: TGTGCCAGCAGCGCCGGTTCCTACAATGAGCAGTTCTTC.

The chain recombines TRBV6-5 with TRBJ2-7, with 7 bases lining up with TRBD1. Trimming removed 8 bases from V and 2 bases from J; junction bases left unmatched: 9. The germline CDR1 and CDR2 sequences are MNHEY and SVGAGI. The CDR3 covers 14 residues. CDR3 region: CASQGGQMPYEQYF. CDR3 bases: TGTGCCAGCCAAGGGGGACAGATGCCCTACGAGCAGTACTTC.

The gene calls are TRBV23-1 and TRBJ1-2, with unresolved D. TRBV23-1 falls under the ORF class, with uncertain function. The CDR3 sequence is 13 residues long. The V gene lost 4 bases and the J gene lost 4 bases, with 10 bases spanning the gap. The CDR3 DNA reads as TGCGCCAGCAGTCCTCATGACACCTATGGCTACACCTTC. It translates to CASSPHDTYGYTF.

The CDR3 is CATQDMNTEAFF. For the CDR3, the DNA is TGTGCCACTCAGGATATGAACACTGAAGCTTTCTTT. The chain employs TRBV24-1 and TRBJ1-1; unclear D gene. The germline gives CDR1 KGHDR, CDR2 SFDVKD. The CDR3 spans 12 residues. Trimming removed 10 bases from V and 0 bases from J, with 8 bases in between.

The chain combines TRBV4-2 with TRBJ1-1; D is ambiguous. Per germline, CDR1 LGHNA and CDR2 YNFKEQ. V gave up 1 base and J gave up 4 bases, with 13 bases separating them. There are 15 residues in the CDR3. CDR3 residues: CASSQVAEDSTEAFF. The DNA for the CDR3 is TGTGCCAGCAGCCAAGTGGCGGAAGATAGCACTGAAGCTTTCTTT.

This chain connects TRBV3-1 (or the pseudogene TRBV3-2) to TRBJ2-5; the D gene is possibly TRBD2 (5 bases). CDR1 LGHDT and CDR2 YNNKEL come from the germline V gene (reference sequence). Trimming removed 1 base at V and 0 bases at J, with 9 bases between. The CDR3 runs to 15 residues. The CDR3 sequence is CASSQAAENQETQYF. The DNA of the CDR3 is TGTGCCAGCAGCCAAGCAGCGGAGAACCAAGAGACCCAGTACTTC.

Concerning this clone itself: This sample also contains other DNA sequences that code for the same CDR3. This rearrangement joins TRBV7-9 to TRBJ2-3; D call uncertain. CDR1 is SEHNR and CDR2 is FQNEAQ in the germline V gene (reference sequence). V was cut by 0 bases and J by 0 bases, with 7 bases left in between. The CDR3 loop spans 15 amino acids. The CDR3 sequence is CASSLAQSSTDTQYF. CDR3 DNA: TGTGCCAGCAGCTTAGCACAGTCTAGCACAGATACGCAGTATTTT.

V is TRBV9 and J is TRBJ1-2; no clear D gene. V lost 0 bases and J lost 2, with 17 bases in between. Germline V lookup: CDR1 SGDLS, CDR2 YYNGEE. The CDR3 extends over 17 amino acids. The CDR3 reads CASSVGRTVTMNYGYTF. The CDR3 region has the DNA TGTGCCAGCAGCGTAGGTAGAACGGTTACCATGAACTATGGCTACACCTTC.

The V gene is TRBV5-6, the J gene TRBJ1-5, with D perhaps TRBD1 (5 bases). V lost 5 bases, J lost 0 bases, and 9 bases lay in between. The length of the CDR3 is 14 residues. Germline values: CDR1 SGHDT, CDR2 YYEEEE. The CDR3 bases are TGTGCCAGCAGTAAGACAGTTAGCAATCAGCCCCAGCATTTT. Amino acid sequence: CASSKTVSNQPQHF.

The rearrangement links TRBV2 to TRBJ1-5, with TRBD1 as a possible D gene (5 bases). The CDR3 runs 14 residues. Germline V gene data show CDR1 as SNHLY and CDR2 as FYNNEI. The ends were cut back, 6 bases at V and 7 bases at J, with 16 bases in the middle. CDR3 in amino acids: CASSDRQTRQPQHF. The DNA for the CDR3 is TGTGCCAGCAGCGATAGACAGACGCGCCAGCCCCAGCATTTT.

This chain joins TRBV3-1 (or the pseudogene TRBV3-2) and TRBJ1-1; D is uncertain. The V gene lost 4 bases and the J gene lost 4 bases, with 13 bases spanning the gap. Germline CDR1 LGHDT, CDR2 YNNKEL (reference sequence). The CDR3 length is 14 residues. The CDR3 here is CASSRSEVVTEAFF. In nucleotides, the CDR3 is TGTGCCAGCAGCCGCAGCGAGGTAGTCACTGAAGCTTTCTTT.